Shown below are 25 T cell receptor beta chains from a single sample sequenced in a study of CD8 T cells in ankylosing spondylitis. TCRdb fed the 5' RACE reads into MiXCR, producing one record per CDR3 protein. The repertoire consists of over 100,000 distinct CDR3 sequences, with around 7% occurring once and the leading ten covering roughly an eighth. Sequencing was done on a sample of blood, either unsorted or a sorted T cell fraction (not recorded which). These receptors were collected from a male donor with ankylosing spondylitis or in good health (not recorded which).

This clonotype has at least ten counts. The chain carries TRBV20-1 and TRBJ1-1, with 7 bases fitting TRBD1. Germline V gene data show CDR1 as DFQATT and CDR2 as SNEGSKA (reference sequence). This CDR3 is 16 amino acids long. Trimming removed 2 bases from V and 3 bases from J; junction bases left unmatched: 12. The CDR3, as DNA: TGCAGTGCTAGACTCCCGACAGGGAAAGGGGACACTGAAGCTTTCTTT. Translated, it gives CSARLPTGKGDTEAFF.

This clonotype came up many times. The chain combines TRBV19 with TRBJ2-6; D unclear. CDR1 and CDR2 from the germline V gene are LNHDA and SQIVND (reference sequence). Trimming stripped 3 bases from V and 0 bases from J, with 6 bases between. The CDR3 has 15 amino acids. CDR3 amino acids: CASSIASSGANVLTF. The CDR3 nucleotides read TGTGCCAGTAGTATTGCGAGCTCTGGGGCCAACGTCCTGACTTTC.

This clonotype appeared a few times. The chain has TRBV20-1 and TRBJ2-2, with D perhaps TRBD2 (5 bases). The CDR3 is 15 residues long. V was shortened by 6 bases and J by 6 bases, with 20 bases between the two germline ends. Germline CDR1 reads DFQATT; CDR2 reads SNEGSKA (reference sequence). CDR3 in amino acids: CSATPPLAVAGELFF. The CDR3 region has the DNA TGCAGTGCGACCCCCCCTCTAGCTGTGGCCGGGGAGCTGTTTTTT.

There are many counts of this clonotype. This chain joins TRBV20-1 and TRBJ2-3, with D possibly TRBD2 on 5 matching bases. The V end was cut by 0 bases, the J end by 4 bases, with 8 bases between. Looked up from germline, CDR1 is DFQATT and CDR2 is SNEGSKA (reference sequence). CDR3 size: 13 residues. The CDR3, as DNA: TGCAGTGCTAGAGATAGCGCTGCAGATACGCAGTATTTT. Translating it yields CSARDSAADTQYF.

This clonotype was seen only once. At one boundary the junction diverges from the germline segment, which might be a read error. This chain links TRBV18 with TRBJ2-3, with D perhaps matching TRBD1 or TRBD2 (5 bases each). Germline V gene data show CDR1 as KGHSH and CDR2 as LQKENI. The CDR3 is 12 amino acids. The CDR3 DNA is TGTGCCAGCTCACCAAGGGGAGATACGCGGTATTTT. It translates to CASSPRGDTRYF. The full variable domain, rest sourced from reference TRBV18 and TRBJ2-3, is NAGVMQNPRHLVRRRGQEARLRCSPMKGHSHVYWYRQLPEEGLKFMVYLQKENIIDESGMPKERFSAEFPKEGPSILRIQQVVRGDSAAYFCASSPRGDTRYFGPGTRLTVL.

This clonotype was recorded at least ten times. The J gene is TRBJ2-1, the V gene TRBV4-3; 9 nucleotides match TRBD2. Germline trimming cut 4 bases from V and 0 bases from J; bases unmatched to any gene: 4. CDR1 and CDR2 from the germline V gene are LGHNA and YSLEER. The CDR3 extends over 16 amino acids. CDR3 amino acids: CASSLLSGSSYNEQFF. The DNA of the CDR3 is TGCGCCAGCAGCCTACTTAGCGGGAGCTCCTACAATGAGCAGTTCTTC.

A word on this clonotype: This clone may be a read error of a much larger clone one base away. The chain couples TRBV2 to TRBJ2-4, with TRBD1 matching 7 bases. CDR1 SNHLY and CDR2 FYNNEI come from the germline V gene. This CDR3 spans 15 amino acids. The junction had 10 bases not matched to a gene; V was cut back by 11 bases and J by 0 bases. The CDR3 DNA sequence: TGTGCCGGCTCAGGACAGGAAATAGCCAAAAACATTCAGTACTTC. Its translation is CAGSGQEIAKNIQYF.

This clonotype occurred many times. J is TRBJ1-2 and V is TRBV27; D possibly corresponds to TRBD1 (6 bases). The germline V gene has CDR1 MNHEY and CDR2 SMNVEV (reference sequence). The V end was cut by 5 bases, the J end by 4 bases, with 17 bases between. The CDR3 is 15 residues long. The CDR3 here is CASSPRQATFYGYTF. Here the CDR3 DNA reads TGTGCCAGCAGTCCCAGACAGGCAACTTTCTATGGCTACACCTTC.

This clonotype has at least ten counts. V gene TRBV5-1 combines with J gene TRBJ1-6; D ambiguous. There are 17 residues in the CDR3. The ends were cut back, 1 base at V and 0 bases at J, with 11 bases in the middle. Looked up from germline, CDR1 is SGHRS and CDR2 is YFSETQ. CDR3 sequence (DNA): TGCGCCAGCAGCTTGACCGTCAGGAGCTCCTATAATTCACCCCTCCACTTT. It encodes CASSLTVRSSYNSPLHF.

In its sample, this clonotype was seen many times. V is TRBV15 and J is TRBJ2-1, with D perhaps given as TRBD1 or TRBD2 (5 bases each). The V gene's germline CDR1 is LNHNV and CDR2 YYDKDF (reference sequence). The CDR3 has 17 amino acids. Trimming shortened V by 0 bases and J by 0 bases, and 12 bases separated the two germline ends. CDR3 sequence (DNA): TGTGCCACCAGCAGAGAGATCAGGGAGAGCTCCTACAATGAGCAGTTCTTC. Translating gives CATSREIRESSYNEQFF.

This clonotype was seen repeatedly, ten times or more. V and J are TRBV20-1 and TRBJ2-7; TRBD2 matches 10 bases. This CDR3 is 13 amino acids long. Germline V gives CDR1 DFQATT, CDR2 SNEGSKA (reference sequence). Here the CDR3 DNA reads TGCAGCGATTTGCGACTAGCGGGCTACGAGCAGTACTTC. It encodes CSDLRLAGYEQYF.

This clonotype was picked up many times. This chain uses TRBV12-3 or TRBV12-4 with TRBJ2-1; a possible D gene is TRBD2 (5 bases). The CDR3 has 14 residues. Trimming removed 1 base from V and 5 bases from J, with 9 bases in between. The chain's CDR3 is CASSLGSGHNEQFF. The DNA of the CDR3 is TGTGCCAGCAGTTTAGGGAGCGGCCACAATGAGCAGTTCTTC.

In this sample, this clonotype turned up many times. The chain joins TRBV20-1 to TRBJ2-7; the D is unclear. The CDR3 is made up of 13 amino acids. Germline CDR1 reads DFQATT; CDR2 reads SNEGSKA (reference sequence). V was shortened by 3 bases and J by 2 bases, with 11 bases between the two germline ends. The CDR3 sequence: CSASVTLPYEQYF. The CDR3 DNA reads TGCAGTGCTAGCGTGACTCTCCCCTACGAGCAGTACTTC.

This clonotype came up many times. J is TRBJ2-2 and V is TRBV2, with TRBD2 identical over 11 bases. The J segment lost 9 bases and the V segment lost 8 bases, leaving 8 bases of the junction unmatched. Germline V gene lookup returns CDR1 SNHLY and CDR2 FYNNEI. The CDR3 runs to 14 residues. The CDR3 reads CASLTSGSSRELFF. CDR3 nucleotides: TGTGCCAGCCTAACTAGCGGGAGCAGTCGGGAGCTGTTTTTT. Variable domain in full (rest from reference TRBV2 and TRBJ2-2): EPEVTQTPSHQVTQMGQEVILRCVPISNHLYFYWYRQILGQKVEFLVSFYNNEISEKSEIFDDQFSVERPDGSNFTLKIRSTKLEDSAMYFCASLTSGSSRELFFGEGSRLTVL.

This clonotype was picked up many times. The V and J genes are TRBV5-1 and TRBJ2-1; D is unresolved. CDR1 and CDR2 from the germline V gene are SGHRS and YFSETQ. The CDR3 spans 16 residues. Trimming left V 4 bases short and J 0 bases short, with 14 bases between. For the CDR3, the DNA is TGCGCCAGCAGCGATGTGGGTGGGGTCTCCTACAATGAGCAGTTCTTC. This codes for CASSDVGGVSYNEQFF. Full variable domain (outside the CDR3, taken from reference TRBV5-1 and TRBJ2-1): KAGVTQTPRYLIKTRGQQVTLSCSPISGHRSVSWYQQTPGQGLQFLFEYFSETQRNKGNFPGRFSGRQFSNSRSEMNVSTLELGDSALYLCASSDVGGVSYNEQFFGPGTRLTVL.

This clonotype was picked up many times. The V gene is TRBV12-3 or TRBV12-4, the J gene TRBJ2-3; possibly TRBD2 for D (5 bases). The CDR3 covers 13 residues. Trimming removed 2 bases from V and 4 bases from J, with 7 bases in between. This CDR3 is CASSLIGADTQYF. Here the CDR3 DNA reads TGTGCCAGCAGTTTAATCGGGGCAGATACGCAGTATTTT.

In its sample, this clonotype was seen many times. The rearrangement joins TRBV3-1 to TRBJ1-1; no definite D call. Between the trimmed V and J ends, which lost 4 bases and 1 base, there was a span of 10 bases. The length of the CDR3 is 14 residues. From germline, CDR1 is LGHDT and CDR2 YNNKEL (reference sequence). In DNA form, the CDR3 reads TGTGCCAGCAGCCCAACGGCGGGGAACACTGAAGCTTTCTTT. Protein sequence: CASSPTAGNTEAFF.

This chain connects TRBV15 to TRBJ2-3, with TRBD2 identical over 7 bases. The germline V gene has CDR1 LNHNV and CDR2 YYDKDF (reference sequence). The trim removed 1 base at V and 5 bases at J, leaving 9 bases unmatched. The CDR3 has 16 amino acids. The CDR3 protein is CATSRGQRGGGDTQYF. For the CDR3, the DNA is TGTGCCACCAGCAGAGGCCAGCGTGGGGGGGGAGATACGCAGTATTTT.

The table lists this clonotype with many counts. The chain couples TRBV25-1 to TRBJ2-7; the D gene could be TRBD1 or TRBD2 (6 bases each). V was cut by 8 bases and J by 6 bases, with 17 bases left in between. The germline V gene has CDR1 MGHDK and CDR2 SYGVNS. The length of the CDR3 is 13 residues. CDR3 loop: CASSDWGAVEQYF. As DNA, the CDR3 is TGTGCCAGCTCCGACTGGGGGGCCGTCGAGCAGTACTTC.

This clonotype was detected ten times or more. The limits of the CDR3 on the DNA are not certain, so only TCRdb's listed CDR3 is given. This sequence joins TRBV20-1 and TRBJ1-1; no check of the table's D call, TRBD1, against the DNA was made. Counting both end residues, the CDR3 totals 15 amino acids. The V gene's germline CDR1 is DFQATT and CDR2 SNEGSKA (reference sequence). CDR3 residues: CSAPGQGTLGTEAFF.

V gene TRBV25-1 combines with J gene TRBJ2-1, with TRBD1 matching 10 bases. The V gene end was trimmed by 10 bases and the J gene end by 8 bases; junction bases not matched to a gene: 5. The CDR3 runs to 12 residues. Germline CDR1 reads MGHDK; CDR2 reads SYGVNS. CDR3 in amino acids: CANGTGAHEQFF. In DNA form, the CDR3 reads TGTGCCAACGGGACAGGGGCCCATGAGCAGTTCTTC.

The table lists this clonotype with many counts. The rearrangement links TRBV20-1 to TRBJ1-1; 8 bases line up with TRBD1. Germline trimming cut 3 bases from V and 8 bases from J; bases unmatched to any gene: 5. This CDR3 spans 12 amino acids. CDR1 DFQATT and CDR2 SNEGSKA come from the germline V gene (reference sequence). This CDR3 is CSARTGDREAFF. CDR3 bases: TGCAGTGCTAGGACAGGGGATCGAGAAGCTTTCTTT.

Many counts were recorded for this clonotype. The gene calls are TRBV27 and TRBJ2-5; D unresolved. This CDR3 contains 15 residues. The V end was cut by 2 bases, the J end by 2 bases, with 12 bases between. Germline V gives CDR1 MNHEY, CDR2 SMNVEV (reference sequence). CDR3 protein: CASSLNANIQETQYF. The CDR3 DNA reads as TGTGCCAGCAGTTTAAATGCCAATATTCAAGAGACCCAGTACTTC.

This clonotype was counted at least ten times. The J gene is TRBJ2-3, the V gene TRBV7-2; 11 nucleotides line up with TRBD2. Germline CDR1 reads SGHTA; CDR2 reads FQGNSA. The CDR3 is made up of 18 amino acids. Germline trimming cut 0 bases from V and 2 bases from J; bases unmatched to any gene: 7. This CDR3 reads CASSLALRLAGNTDTQYF. DNA of the CDR3: TGTGCCAGCAGCTTAGCGTTGAGACTAGCGGGAAACACAGATACGCAGTATTTT.

This clonotype appeared many times. The chain carries TRBV5-1 and TRBJ2-3, with TRBD2 identical over 7 bases. V dropped 4 bases and J dropped 0; count of bases not matched to a gene: 5. The CDR3 runs 15 residues. Germline V gene data show CDR1 as SGHRS and CDR2 as YFSETQ. The chain's CDR3 is CASSPLATSTDTQYF. The CDR3 DNA reads as TGCGCCAGCAGCCCACTAGCGACTAGCACAGATACGCAGTATTTT.